Presented here are 8 T cell receptor beta chains from one specimen sequenced in a study of cytomegalovirus exposure and HLA in healthy donors (dated by TCRdb to about 2017). Library generation was performed with the immunoSEQ multiplex PCR assay. For the multiplex PCR, a mixture combining 60 forward primers for TCR Vbeta segments and 13 reverse primers for TCR Jbeta segments was used. The table was pulled from immuneACCESS by TCRdb, which kept in-frame rearrangements only. Such tables lose some clones; where checked, under half of the loss comes from unresolved V genes, and the rest has no known cause. Here the sample has approximately 200,000 clones; approximately 87% occur a single time. Clones ranked in the top ten supply roughly 1.3% of the sample. The sequencing input was PBMCs. The receptors originated from a human donor in good health.

The V gene is TRBV12-5, the J gene TRBJ2-1; the D gene is possibly TRBD2 (6 bases). Germline CDR1 LGHNT, CDR2 FRNRAP. Trimming removed 6 bases at V and 4 bases at J, with 16 bases between. The CDR3 length is 15 residues. The CDR3 DNA is TGTGCTAGTGGCCTGGATCCGGCGGGATACAATGAGCAGTTCTTC. Its translation: CASGLDPAGYNEQFF.

In this sample, this clone turned up a few times. V is TRBV6-5 and J is TRBJ2-1, with no clear D. Germline V gene sequence: CDR1 MNHEY, CDR2 SVGAGI. Trimming stripped 0 bases from V and 3 bases from J, with 12 bases between. CDR3 length: 16 amino acids. The CDR3 DNA reads as TGTGCCAGCAGTTACTCTTCGGCTGGCGGCTACAATGAGCAGTTCTTC. Translated, it gives CASSYSSAGGYNEQFF.

The J gene is TRBJ2-5, the V gene TRBV7-9; 7 nucleotides align to TRBD2. This CDR3 is built from 16 residues. CDR1 and CDR2 from the germline V gene are SEHNR and FQNEAQ (reference sequence). Trimming cost V 4 bases and J 0 bases; bases outside gene matches: 8. The CDR3 sequence: CASSSWGLQYQETQYF. For the CDR3, the DNA is TGTGCCAGCAGCTCTTGGGGACTACAGTACCAAGAGACCCAGTACTTC.

This clone was seen a few times. The chain has TRBV6-6 and TRBJ2-7; TRBD2 agrees at 14 bases. The CDR3 consists of 15 residues. The V gene end was trimmed by 7 bases and the J gene end by 3 bases; junction bases not matched to a gene: 5. Germline assignment: CDR1 MNHNY and CDR2 SVGAGI (reference sequence). The CDR3 region has the DNA TGTGCCAGCACCGGACTAGCGGGAGGTCTCTACGAGCAGTACTTC. Translating gives CASTGLAGGLYEQYF.

The chain uses TRBV7-2 and TRBJ2-3, with D maybe TRBD1 (5 bases). Trimming stripped 2 bases from V and 2 bases from J, with 14 bases between. The germline gives CDR1 SGHTA, CDR2 FQGNSA. This CDR3 is built from 16 residues. The CDR3 is CASSLQGGIPTDTQYF. The CDR3, as DNA: TGTGCCAGCAGCTTACAGGGCGGTATTCCCACAGATACGCAGTATTTT.

This sequence joins TRBV11-2 and TRBJ2-7, with no clear D. The CDR3 covers 13 residues. CDR1 is SGHAT, CDR2 FQNNGV, per germline. The germline V and J ends were trimmed by 0 bases and 6 bases, with 9 bases remaining between them. The CDR3 DNA sequence: TGTGCCAGCAGCTTAGAACCCTCGGGCGAGCAGTACTTC. Translation gives CASSLEPSGEQYF.

This chain joins TRBV5-4 and TRBJ2-2, with TRBD2 as a possible D gene (6 bases). The germline V and J ends were trimmed by 0 bases and 4 bases, with 16 bases remaining between them. Germline CDR1 SGHNT, CDR2 YYREEE (reference sequence). CDR3 length: 17 residues. The CDR3 sequence: CASSLAGGTSFTGELFF. For the CDR3, the DNA is TGTGCCAGCAGCTTGGCCGGCGGGACCTCCTTCACCGGGGAGCTGTTTTTT.

The V and J genes are TRBV2 and TRBJ2-3, with 10 bases identical to TRBD1. Germline V gene data show CDR1 as SNHLY and CDR2 as FYNNEI. Trimming took 6 bases from V and 5 from J; bases not matched to a gene: 5. This CDR3 contains 14 residues. As DNA, the CDR3 is TGTGCCAGCAGGAAGGGACAGGGGAAAGATACGCAGTATTTT. It is translated as CASRKGQGKDTQYF.